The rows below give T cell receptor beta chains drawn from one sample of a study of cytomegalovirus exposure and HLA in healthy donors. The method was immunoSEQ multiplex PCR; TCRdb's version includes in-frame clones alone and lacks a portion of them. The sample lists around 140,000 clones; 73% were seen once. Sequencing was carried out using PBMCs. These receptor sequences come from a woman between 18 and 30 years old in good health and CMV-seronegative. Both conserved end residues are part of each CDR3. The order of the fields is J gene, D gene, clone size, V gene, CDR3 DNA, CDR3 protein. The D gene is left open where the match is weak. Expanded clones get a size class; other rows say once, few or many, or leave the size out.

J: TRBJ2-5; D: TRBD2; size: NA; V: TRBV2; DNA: TGTGCCAGCAGTGAAATACTAGCGGCGACCCAAGAGACCCAGTACTTC; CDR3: CASSEILAATQETQYF
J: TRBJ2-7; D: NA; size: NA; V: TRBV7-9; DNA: TGTGCCAGCAGCATAGACATGGCTGACGAGCAGTACTTC; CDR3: CASSIDMADEQYF
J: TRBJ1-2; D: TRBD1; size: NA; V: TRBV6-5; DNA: TGTGCCAGCAGTTACGACAGGGTTAACTATGGCTACACCTTC; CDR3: CASSYDRVNYGYTF
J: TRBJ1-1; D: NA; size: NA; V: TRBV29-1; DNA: TGCAGCGTTGACAGCGGTGAGGGGGTCACTGAAGCTTTCTTT; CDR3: CSVDSGEGVTEAFF
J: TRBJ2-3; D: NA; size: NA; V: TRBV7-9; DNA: TGTGCCAGCAGCTTAACTTCTCTAGCGGATACGCAGTATTTT; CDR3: CASSLTSLADTQYF
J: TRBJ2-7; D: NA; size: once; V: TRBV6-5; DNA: TGTGCCAGCAGTTCCCATCCTGATGGGGCCGGGTACGAGCAGTACTTC; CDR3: CASSSHPDGAGYEQYF
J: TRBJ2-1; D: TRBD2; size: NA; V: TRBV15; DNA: TGTGCCACCAGCAGAGTAACTAGCGGGAGCCAAATTTACAATGAGCAGTTCTTC; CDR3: CATSRVTSGSQIYNEQFF
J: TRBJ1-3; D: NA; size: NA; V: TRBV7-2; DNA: TGTGCCAGCTCATCCCCAGGGCTCTCTGGAAACACCATATATTTT; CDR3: CASSSPGLSGNTIYF
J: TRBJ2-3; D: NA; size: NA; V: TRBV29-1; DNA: TGCAGCGTTAACCCGGGAGAGGGATCAGATACGCAGTATTTT; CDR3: CSVNPGEGSDTQYF
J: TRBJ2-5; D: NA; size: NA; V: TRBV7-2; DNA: TGTGCCAGCAGCTCCAGGTACCACTTCGAGACCCAGTACTTC; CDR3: CASSSRYHFETQYF
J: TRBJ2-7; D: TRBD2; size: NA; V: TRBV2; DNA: TGTGCCAGCACCGACGGGGGGAACTACGAGCAGTACTTC; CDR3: CASTDGGNYEQYF
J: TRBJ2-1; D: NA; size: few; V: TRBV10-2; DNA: TGCGCCAGCAGTAAGGGGGACTACTCTAACAATGAGCAGTTCTTC; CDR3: CASSKGDYSNNEQFF
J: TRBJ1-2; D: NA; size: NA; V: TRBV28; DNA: TGTGCCAGCGGAAGACAGAACTATGGCTACACCTTC; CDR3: CASGRQNYGYTF
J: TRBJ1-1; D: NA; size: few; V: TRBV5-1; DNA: TGCGCCAGCAGCTTGGGACAGCCGAACACTGAAGCTTTCTTT; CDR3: CASSLGQPNTEAFF
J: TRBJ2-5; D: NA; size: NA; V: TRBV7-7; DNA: TGTGCCAGCAGCCGAGACAGCAACAACCAAGAGACCCAGTACTTC; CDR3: CASSRDSNNQETQYF
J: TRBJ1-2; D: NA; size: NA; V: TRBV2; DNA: TGTGCCGGCACCGAGGGCTGGGGCTATGGCTACACCTTC; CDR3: CAGTEGWGYGYTF
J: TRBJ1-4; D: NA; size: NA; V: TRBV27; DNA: TGTGCCAGCAGTTTATTCTTTCGCAGGGGTAAAGAAAAACTGTTTTTT; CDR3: CASSLFFRRGKEKLFF
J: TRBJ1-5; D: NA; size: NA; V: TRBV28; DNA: TGTGCCAGCAGTTTAATGGAGCGGCCCCAGCATTTT; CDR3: CASSLMERPQHF
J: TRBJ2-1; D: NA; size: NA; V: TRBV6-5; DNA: TGTGCCAGCAGTTCTAGTAGGTACAATGAGCAGTTCTTC; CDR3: CASSSSRYNEQFF
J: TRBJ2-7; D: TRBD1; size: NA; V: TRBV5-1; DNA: TGCGCCAGCAGCGACTCCGGGACAGGGGGCTACGAGCAGTACTTC; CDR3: CASSDSGTGGYEQYF
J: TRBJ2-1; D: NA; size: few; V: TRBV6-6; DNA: TGTGCCAGCAGTTACTCGAGGGCGAGACTTGGTGAGCAGTTCTTC; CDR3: CASSYSRARLGEQFF
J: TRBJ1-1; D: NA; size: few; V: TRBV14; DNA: TGTGCCAGCAGCCCCTCGGCGGGTCACACTGAAGCTTTCTTT; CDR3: CASSPSAGHTEAFF
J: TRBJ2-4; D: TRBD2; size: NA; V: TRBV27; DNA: TGTGCCAGCTTCAGTTTCGTCCCTGGGAGGGTAACCAAAAACATTCAGTACTTC; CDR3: CASFSFVPGRVTKNIQYF
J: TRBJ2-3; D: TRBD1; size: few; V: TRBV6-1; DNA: TGTGCCAGCAGAAGAACAGGGGCAGATACGCAGTATTTT; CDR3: CASRRTGADTQYF
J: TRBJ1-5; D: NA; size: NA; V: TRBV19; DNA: TGTGCCAGTAGTATAGTAGAAGCGGGAACGAGCAATCAGCCCCAGCATTTT; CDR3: CASSIVEAGTSNQPQHF
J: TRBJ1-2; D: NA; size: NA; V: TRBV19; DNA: TGTGCCAGTACCCCGTCACAGGGCGGCTATGGCTACACCTTC; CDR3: CASTPSQGGYGYTF
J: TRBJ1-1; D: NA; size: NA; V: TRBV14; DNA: TGTGCCAGCAGCCAACTCCCGAGAACTGAAGCTTTCTTT; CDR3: CASSQLPRTEAFF
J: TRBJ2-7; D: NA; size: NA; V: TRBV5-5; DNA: TGTGCCAGCAGCCCCGGTTACTCTATCTACGAGCAGTACTTC; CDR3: CASSPGYSIYEQYF
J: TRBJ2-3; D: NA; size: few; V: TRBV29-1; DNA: TGCAGCGTTGAAGATACAGGGACCCCTAGCACAGATACGCAGTATTTT; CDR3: CSVEDTGTPSTDTQYF
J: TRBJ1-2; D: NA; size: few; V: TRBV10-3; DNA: TGTGCCATCAGCGGAGGGACGGACTATGGCTACACCTTC; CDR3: CAISGGTDYGYTF
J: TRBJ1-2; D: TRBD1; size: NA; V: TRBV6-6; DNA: TGTGCCAGCAGTTTAGGCAGAGGGGGCCTTGACTATGGCTACACCTTC; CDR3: CASSLGRGGLDYGYTF
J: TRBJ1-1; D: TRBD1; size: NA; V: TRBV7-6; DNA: TGTGCCAGCAGCCTCGGGACAGCTACTGCGGATCGAGCTTTCTTT; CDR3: CASSLGTATADRAFF
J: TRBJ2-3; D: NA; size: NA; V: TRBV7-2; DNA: TGTGCCAGCAGCGATACCCAGGGTTATACGCAGTATTTT; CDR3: CASSDTQGYTQYF
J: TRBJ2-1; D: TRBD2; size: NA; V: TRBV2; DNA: TGTGCCAGCTCCGGCGGGGGAGCCCAATACAATGAGCAGTTCTTC; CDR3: CASSGGGAQYNEQFF
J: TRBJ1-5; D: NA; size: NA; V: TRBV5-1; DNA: TGCGCCAGCAGCCTTTGGGGGGGGCACAATCAGCCCCAGCATTTT; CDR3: CASSLWGGHNQPQHF
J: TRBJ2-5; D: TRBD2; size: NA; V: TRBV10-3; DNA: TGTGCCATCAGTGGGACTAGCGGGAGGGGAGAGACCCAGTACTTC; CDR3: CAISGTSGRGETQYF
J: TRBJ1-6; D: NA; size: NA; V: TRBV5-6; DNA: TGTGCCAGCAGCGCCTTAGGGGCCAGGGGTTCACCCCTCCACTTT; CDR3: CASSALGARGSPLHF
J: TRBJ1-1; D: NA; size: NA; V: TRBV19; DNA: TGTGCCAGTAAGATCCCCCGAACAGACACTGAAGCTTTCTTT; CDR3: CASKIPRTDTEAFF
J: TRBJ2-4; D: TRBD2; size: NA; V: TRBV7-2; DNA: TGTGCCAGCAGCTTAGCGCCCGGACTAGCGGGGGGGCGGAATAGAAACATTCAGTACTTC; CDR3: CASSLAPGLAGGRNRNIQYF
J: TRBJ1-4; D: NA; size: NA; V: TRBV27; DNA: TGTGCCAGCAGTTTGGGGGGATCAACTAATGAAAAACTGTTTTTT; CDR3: CASSLGGSTNEKLFF
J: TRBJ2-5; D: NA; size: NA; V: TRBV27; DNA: TGTGCCAGCAGTTTCGCCGCCGGACAGACCCCTCAAGAGACCCAGTACTTC; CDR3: CASSFAAGQTPQETQYF
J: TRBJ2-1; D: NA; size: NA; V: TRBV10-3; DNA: TGTGCCATCAGCGGCCCCGACAGGGCTGGGGGGGAGCAGTTCTTC; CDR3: CAISGPDRAGGEQFF
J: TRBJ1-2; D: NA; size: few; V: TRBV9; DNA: TGTGCCAGCAGCGTAGATGACAGAGACTACACCTTC; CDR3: CASSVDDRDYTF
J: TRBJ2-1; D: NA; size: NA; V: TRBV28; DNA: TGTGCCAGCACCTTGGGGTCAGGGGATGAGCAGTTCTTC; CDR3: CASTLGSGDEQFF
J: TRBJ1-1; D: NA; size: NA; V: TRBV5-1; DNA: TGCGCCAGCAGCTTGGGAGACACTGAAGCTTTCTTT; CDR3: CASSLGDTEAFF
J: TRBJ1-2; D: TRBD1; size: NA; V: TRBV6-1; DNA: TGTGCCAGCAGTGAAGCCTCGACAGGGACGAGCTACACCTTC; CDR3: CASSEASTGTSYTF
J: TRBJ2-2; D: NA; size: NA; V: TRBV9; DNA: TGTGCCAGCAGCGTACGCGGGATGAACACCGGGGAGCTGTTTTTT; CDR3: CASSVRGMNTGELFF
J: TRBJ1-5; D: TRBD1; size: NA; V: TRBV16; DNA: TGTGCCAGCAGCCCACAGGGGGCCGGTCAGCCCCAGCATTTT; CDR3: CASSPQGAGQPQHF
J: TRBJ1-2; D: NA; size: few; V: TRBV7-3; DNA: TGTGCCAGCAGCTTAGAGGCCAGAGGAGGTTATGGTGGCTACACCTTC; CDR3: CASSLEARGGYGGYTF
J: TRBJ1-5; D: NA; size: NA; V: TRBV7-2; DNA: TGTGCCAGCAGCCCCACCCGACAGTATGGCAATCAGCCCCAGCATTTT; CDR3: CASSPTRQYGNQPQHF
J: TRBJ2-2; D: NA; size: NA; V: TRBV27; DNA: TGTGCCAGCAGTCCACTAGGGCGGAGTGCGAACACCGGGGAGCTGTTTTTT; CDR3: CASSPLGRSANTGELFF
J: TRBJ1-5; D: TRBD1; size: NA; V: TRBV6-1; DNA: TGTGCCAGCAGCAGGGACAGGGGATGGGATCAGCCCCAGCATTTT; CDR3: CASSRDRGWDQPQHF
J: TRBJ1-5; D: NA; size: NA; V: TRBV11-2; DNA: TGTGCCAGCAGCTTATCAGTTCGACAGCCCCAGCATTTT; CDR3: CASSLSVRQPQHF
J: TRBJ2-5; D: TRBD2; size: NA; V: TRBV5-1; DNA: TGCGCCAGCTCCCTAGGCACTAGCGGGAGCCAAGAGACCCAGTACTTC; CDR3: CASSLGTSGSQETQYF